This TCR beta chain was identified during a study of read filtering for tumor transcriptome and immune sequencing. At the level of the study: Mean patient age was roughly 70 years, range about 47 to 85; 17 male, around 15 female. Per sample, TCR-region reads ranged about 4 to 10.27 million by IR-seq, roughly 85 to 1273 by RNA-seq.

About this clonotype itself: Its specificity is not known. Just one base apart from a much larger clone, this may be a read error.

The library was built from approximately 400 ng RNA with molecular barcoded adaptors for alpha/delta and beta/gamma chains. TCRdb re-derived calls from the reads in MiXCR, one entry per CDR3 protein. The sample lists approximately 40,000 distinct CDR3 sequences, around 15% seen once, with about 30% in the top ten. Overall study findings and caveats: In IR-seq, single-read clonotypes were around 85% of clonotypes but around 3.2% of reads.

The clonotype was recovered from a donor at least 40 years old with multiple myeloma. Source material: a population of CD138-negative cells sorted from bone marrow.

CDR3 sequence: CASSLEAGGAGKRFF. Written as DNA, the CDR3 is TGTGCCAGCAGCTTAGAGGCAGGGGGCGCCGGGAAACGGTTTTTT. This sequence joins TRBV11-2 and TRBJ1-4; 8 nucleotides agree with TRBD1. The V gene's germline CDR1 is SGHAT and CDR2 FQNNGV. The CDR3 length is 15 residues.